The source of this TCR beta chain is a study of technical replicates of blood from four donors. Assay: immunoSEQ multiplex PCR; the TCRdb copy retains only in-frame clones and omits some. The sample lists about 83,000 clones, roughly 90% occurring once. The CDR3 spans 15 residues. V lost 0 bases to trimming and J lost 0 bases; unmatched junction nucleotides: 2. Germline CDR1 reads SGHRS; CDR2 reads YFSETQ. This clonotype was obtained from a human donor in good health. The V gene is TRBV5-1, the J gene TRBJ1-2, with 7 positions matching TRBD1. The specimen was T cells isolated from PBMCs. CDR3 loop: CASSLEQGTNYGYTF. CDR3 nucleotides: TGCGCCAGCAGCTTGGAACAGGGGACTAACTATGGCTACACCTTC.